This entry lists 15 T cell receptor beta chains sequenced from one sample in a study of tumor-infiltrating lymphocytes in primary liver carcinoma. Taking about 17-33 mg of unsorted bulk tissue, the authors co-extracted RNA and DNA. Constant-region priming of 500 ng total RNA yielded TCR beta cDNA. Each TCR beta library was derived from three nested multiplex PCR rounds that employed slightly modified ARM-PCR. Forward primers for TRBV1-TRBV30 and a C-beta reverse primer served the first two PCR rounds, at approximately 10 cycles each. TCRdb analysed the multiplex PCR reads with MiXCR anew, one entry per CDR3 protein. The data contain about 74,000 distinct CDR3 sequences, 60% to 80% of them singletons. Source material: liver tumor tissue from sampling region 4. Subset: tumor region T4, right-lateral pole. These receptors all stem from a man aged 35 to 55 with primary liver carcinoma and hepatitis B virus infection.

With regard to this clonotype: This sequence may be a read error, since a much larger clone differs from it by one base. The genes are TRBV28 and TRBJ1-2; D gene uncertain. Germline CDR1 and CDR2: MDHEN and SYDVKM. CDR3 length: 15 residues. The V end lost 8 bases, the J end lost 3 bases, and 19 bases lay between the germline ends. The CDR3 bases are TGTGCCAGCTGTGCCATTAACAGCCTCTACTATGGCTACACCTTC. This sequence encodes CASCAINSLYYGYTF.

A word on this clonotype: Because the CDR3 is missing its conserved closing phenylalanine or tryptophan, this is likely a read error. This chain uses TRBV14 with TRBJ2-3, with 8 positions matching TRBD2. The CDR3 sequence is 15 residues long. Per the germline V gene, CDR1 is SGHDN and CDR2 is FVKESK. Germline trimming cut 1 base from V and 5 bases from J; bases unmatched to any gene: 5. CDR3 bases: TGTGCCAGCAGCCAAGGGAGTAGCGGGATAGATACGCAGTATTCT. It is translated as CASSQGSSGIDTQYS.

In this sample, this clonotype turned up many times. The CDR3, as DNA: TGTGCCAGCAGTTCGGACAGGGGTACTGATACGCAGTATTTT. Amino acids: CASSSDRGTDTQYF. The genes are TRBV6-5 and TRBJ2-3, with TRBD1 identical over 9 bases. The CDR3 is 14 amino acids. Germline V gene lookup returns CDR1 MNHEY and CDR2 SVGAGI. V shed 4 bases and J 6 bases; nucleotides not matched to a gene: 5.

The V and J genes are TRBV29-1 and TRBJ1-2; D not resolved. Per germline, CDR1 SQVTM and CDR2 ANQGSEA. The CDR3 spans 8 residues. The chain's CDR3 is CSVNGYTF. CDR3 bases: TGCAGTGTAAATGGCTACACCTTC.

A remark on this clonotype: A much larger clone differs from this one at a single base, so this may be a read error. This chain uses TRBV28 with TRBJ2-7, with D unclear. Germline loops: CDR1 MDHEN, CDR2 SYDVKM. The CDR3 consists of 13 residues. The V gene lost 4 bases and the J gene lost 3 bases, with 10 bases spanning the gap. The CDR3, as DNA: TGTGCCAGCAGTTCAGCCACCATCTACGAGCAGTACTTC. It specifies CASSSATIYEQYF.

The V and J genes are TRBV24-1 and TRBJ2-1; 8 bases agree with TRBD1. V lost 7 bases to trimming and J lost 8 bases; unmatched junction nucleotides: 9. The CDR3 totals 14 residues. Germline V gene data show CDR1 as KGHDR and CDR2 as SFDVKD. CDR3 in amino acids: CATRRQGPSDEQFF. In DNA, the CDR3 is TGTGCCACCAGAAGACAGGGGCCGAGCGATGAGCAGTTCTTC.

The table lists this clonotype with a few counts. This rearrangement joins TRBV2 to TRBJ1-4; D gene uncertain. This CDR3 is 9 amino acids long. In germline, CDR1 is SNHLY, CDR2 FYNNEI. CDR3 loop: CVAREKLFF. The CDR3 DNA reads TGTGTCGCCCGGGAAAAACTGTTTTTT. Based on the CDR3 plus reference TRBV2 and TRBJ1-4, the full variable domain is EPEVTQTPSHQVTQMGQEVILRCVPISNHLYFYWYRQILGQKVEFLVSFYNNEISEKSEIFDDQFSVERPDGSNFTLKIRSTKLEDSAMYFCVAREKLFFGSGTQLSVL.

The chain combines TRBV2 with TRBJ2-1; D not resolved. Germline loops: CDR1 SNHLY, CDR2 FYNNEI. This CDR3 is 15 amino acids long. V was pared by 4 bases and J by 8 bases, with 18 bases between. CDR3: CASSALDSLQYEQFF. In nucleotides, the CDR3 is TGTGCCAGCAGTGCTTTGGATAGCCTCCAGTATGAGCAGTTCTTC.

The count of this clonotype is one. V usage is TRBV11-3 and J usage is TRBJ2-1, with 11 nucleotides matching TRBD2. The V gene end was trimmed by 2 bases and the J gene end by 3 bases; junction bases not matched to a gene: 3. This CDR3 comprises 16 residues. Germline loops: CDR1 SGHNT, CDR2 YENEEA. The CDR3, as DNA: TGTGCCAGCAGCTTATCCGGGACTAGCGGCTACAATGAGCAGTTCTTC. Translating it yields CASSLSGTSGYNEQFF.

A word on this clonotype: A read error may be the cause here, since a much bigger clone is one base away. This rearrangement joins TRBV28 to TRBJ2-7, with 10 bases fitting TRBD2. From germline, CDR1 is MDHEN and CDR2 SYDVKM. The CDR3 sequence is 14 residues long. The trim removed 6 bases at V and 6 bases at J, leaving 8 bases unmatched. CDR3 region: CASSPLAGVGEQYF. For the CDR3, the DNA is TGTGCCAGCAGCCCTCTAGCGGGAGTGGGCGAGCAGTACTTC.

About this clonotype: One end of the junction fails to match germline, which may point to a read error. The V gene is TRBV5-5, the J gene TRBJ2-7; 9 positions match TRBD1. The germline gives CDR1 SGHKS, CDR2 YYEKEE (reference sequence). The CDR3 extends over 13 amino acids. In DNA form, the CDR3 reads TGTACCAGCAGCACCGGACAGGGGAGCGAGCAATACTTC. It translates to CTSSTGQGSEQYF. The full variable domain, in which reference TRBV5-5 and TRBJ2-7 provide the parts outside the CDR3, is DAGVTQSPTHLIKTRGQQVTLRCSPISGHKSVSWYQQVLGQGPQFIFQYYEKEERGRGNFPDRFSARQFPNYSSELNVNALLLGDSALYLCTSSTGQGSEQYFGPGTRLTVT.

As regards this clonotype: The conserved closing phenylalanine or tryptophan is absent in this CDR3, likely reflecting a read error. The chain couples TRBV4-1 to TRBJ2-1, with 15 bases fitting TRBD2. The CDR3 length is 20 residues. After removal of 7 bases from V and 7 bases from J, the junction contained 20 bases not matched to a gene. CDR1 and CDR2 (germline): MGHRA, YSYEKL. As DNA, the CDR3 is TGCGCCAGCAACTCCTCAGATAGCGGACTAGCGGGAGGGCCGGGAAATGAGCAGTTCTTG. This sequence encodes CASNSSDSGLAGGPGNEQFL.

Comments on this clonotype: It is likely a read error, because the conserved phenylalanine at the end of the CDR3 is missing. The V gene is TRBV6-5, the J gene TRBJ2-7; 8 bases agree with TRBD1. The length of the CDR3 is 15 residues. Trimming at V came to 9 bases and at J to 3 bases, leaving 13 bases not matched to a gene. CDR1 MNHEY and CDR2 SVGAGI come from the germline V gene. CDR3 sequence (DNA): TGTGCCAGTAGGCCCGCACGGGACAGGCACTACGAGCAGTACCTC. Translation: CASRPARDRHYEQYL.

This clonotype was observed a few times. The gene calls are TRBV24-1 and TRBJ2-1, with 9 bases lining up with TRBD1. This CDR3 region has 13 residues. V shed 5 bases and J 8 bases; nucleotides not matched to a gene: 3. CDR1 KGHDR and CDR2 SFDVKD come from the germline V gene. The CDR3 loop reads CATSGDRDDEQFF. Here the CDR3 DNA reads TGTGCCACCAGTGGGGACAGGGACGATGAGCAGTTCTTC.

This clonotype was recorded once. This sequence joins TRBV12-5 and TRBJ2-7; D might be TRBD2 (5 bases). The CDR3 runs to 11 residues. Germline CDR1 LGHNT, CDR2 FRNRAP. Deletions cut 8 bases from V and 6 bases from J, with 11 bases between. The CDR3 region has the DNA TGTGCTAGTCACCCGGGATCCGAGCAGTACTTC. Encoded protein: CASHPGSEQYF.